This record concerns one T cell receptor beta chain sequence. Clones were sequenced by immunoSEQ multiplex PCR, and TCRdb holds only the in-frame ones, with some missing. This table holds roughly 70,000 clones, roughly 84% found once. This entry comes from a study of control samples from healthy donors and cancer patients. This CDR3 spans 14 amino acids. The germline V gene encodes CDR1 SGHVS and CDR2 FNYEAQ. Trimming shortened V by 8 bases and J by 6 bases, and 19 bases separated the two germline ends. The chain links TRBV7-6 to TRBJ1-1, with D unresolved. Sequencing was done on a sample of blood. The sequence was obtained from a man aged 50 to 60 in good health. The DNA of the CDR3 is TGTGCCAGCGGTGACGGGTGGGGTGTTGCTGAAGCTTTCTTT. It yields the protein CASGDGWGVAEAFF.